These 14 T cell receptor beta chains share one sample of origin, sequenced in a study of T cell responses to AZD1222 COVID-19 vaccine. Repertoires were generated with immunoSEQ multiplex PCR, while TCRdb's copy carries only in-frame clones and drops some. Counted here are about 130,000 clones, about 92% occurring once; the ten biggest clones make up about 9.1%. This specimen consisted of peripheral blood, obtained on day 0 of AZD1222 vaccination. These receptors were obtained from an adult in good health.

This rearrangement joins TRBV29-1 to TRBJ1-1; no clear D gene. The CDR3 consists of 13 residues. V was clipped by 5 bases and J by 5 bases, with 15 bases between them. Looked up from germline, CDR1 is SQVTM and CDR2 is ANQGSEA. DNA of the CDR3: TGCAGCGTTTATACGGGAACTTGGACTGAAGCTTTCTTT. Translated, it gives CSVYTGTWTEAFF.

The chain carries TRBV28 and TRBJ1-2, with no clear D. Germline V gene sequence: CDR1 MDHEN, CDR2 SYDVKM. V was cut by 6 bases and J by 6 bases, with 11 bases left in between. The CDR3 consists of 12 residues. CDR3: CASSDVRDGYTF. The CDR3 DNA follows: TGTGCCAGCAGCGATGTGAGAGATGGCTACACCTTC.

This clone was detected a few times. The V and J genes are TRBV18 and TRBJ2-5; possibly TRBD1 for D (5 bases). V was trimmed by 5 bases and J by 7 bases, leaving 8 bases between them. CDR3 length: 11 amino acids. Germline lookup yields CDR1 KGHSH and CDR2 LQKENI. CDR3 residues: CASSNDRTQYF. In DNA form, the CDR3 reads TGTGCCAGCTCAAACGACAGGACCCAGTACTTC.

The V call is TRBV7-9, the J call TRBJ1-6, with D perhaps matching TRBD1 (5 bases). CDR1 and CDR2 from the germline V gene are SEHNR and FQNEAQ (reference sequence). This CDR3 spans 14 amino acids. Trimming cost V 5 bases and J 7 bases, with 12 bases left between them. The CDR3 nucleotides read TGTGCCAGCAGCGCCAGGGACGGCAATTCACCCCTCCACTTT. Translation: CASSARDGNSPLHF.

This clone occurred a few times. The rearrangement links TRBV5-5 to TRBJ1-6; D perhaps matches TRBD1 (6 bases). The CDR3 is 14 residues long. V gave up 6 bases and J gave up 9 bases, with 16 bases separating them. Germline CDR1 is SGHKS and CDR2 is YYEKEE (reference sequence). CDR3 protein: CASTLGGAGSPLHF. The CDR3 DNA reads as TGTGCCAGCACCCTAGGGGGAGCTGGTTCACCCCTCCACTTT.

The chain is built from TRBV7-3 and TRBJ2-4; no firm D call. V was pared by 1 base and J by 5 bases, with 6 bases between. This CDR3 is 13 amino acids long. In germline, CDR1 is SGHTA, CDR2 FQGTGA. The CDR3 loop reads CASSLRGENIQYF. CDR3 nucleotides: TGTGCCAGCAGCTTAAGAGGAGAAAACATTCAGTACTTC.

A note on this clone: Other DNA sequences in this specimen translate into the identical CDR3. This chain connects TRBV6-5 to TRBJ1-1; TRBD1 might be the D (5 bases). Germline V lookup: CDR1 MNHEY, CDR2 SVGAGI. The CDR3 extends over 15 amino acids. The V and J ends lost 0 bases and 0 bases respectively, with 8 bases between them. CDR3 nucleotides: TGTGCCAGCAGTTACTCGGGGCAGTTGAACACTGAAGCTTTCTTT. It encodes CASSYSGQLNTEAFF.

The CDR3 reads CASSATGPYNEQFF. In DNA form, the CDR3 reads TGTGCCAGCAGTGCTACAGGCCCCTACAATGAGCAGTTCTTC. The chain carries TRBV28 and TRBJ2-1; D possibly corresponds to TRBD1 (5 bases). The V and J ends lost 5 bases and 2 bases respectively, with 10 bases between them. In germline, CDR1 is MDHEN, CDR2 SYDVKM. This CDR3 contains 14 residues.

The chain combines TRBV5-8 with TRBJ2-3; D possibly uses TRBD1 or TRBD2 (6 bases each). V dropped 3 bases and J dropped 2 bases, with 25 bases sitting between them. The CDR3 extends over 19 amino acids. The germline gives CDR1 SGHTS, CDR2 YDEGEE. The CDR3 DNA is TGTGCCAGCAGCTGGGGGGCAGGCGGGGTCCTTTCTGTCACAGATACGCAGTATTTT. It is translated as CASSWGAGGVLSVTDTQYF.

For the CDR3, the DNA is TGTGCCAGCAGCCCCCGGGGGTGGTCCTACAATGAGCAGTTCTTC. Amino acid sequence: CASSPRGWSYNEQFF. This chain connects TRBV9 to TRBJ2-1; a weak D match, TRBD2 (6 bases). The V end lost 4 bases, the J end lost 1 base, and 12 bases lay between the germline ends. Germline V gene lookup returns CDR1 SGDLS and CDR2 YYNGEE. This CDR3 has 15 residues.

This rearrangement joins TRBV19 to TRBJ2-1; D might be TRBD2 (6 bases). CDR3 length: 15 residues. Trimming left V 3 bases short and J 0 bases short, with 9 bases between. Germline CDR1 and CDR2: LNHDA and SQIVND (reference sequence). The CDR3 spells CASSIATSSYNEQFF. CDR3 DNA sequence: TGTGCCAGTAGTATTGCGACTAGCTCCTACAATGAGCAGTTCTTC. Filled out from reference TRBV19 and TRBJ2-1, the complete variable domain reads DGGITQSPKYLFRKEGQNVTLSCEQNLNHDAMYWYRQDPGQGLRLIYYSQIVNDFQKGDIAEGYSVSREKKESFPLTVTSAQKNPTAFYLCASSIATSSYNEQFFGPGTRLTVL.

The chain is built from TRBV30 and TRBJ1-2; possible D gene TRBD1, 5 bases. The V end was cut by 3 bases, the J end by 7 bases, with 12 bases between. Germline loops: CDR1 GTSNPN, CDR2 SVGIG (reference sequence). The CDR3 is 12 amino acids. The CDR3 DNA is TGTGCCTGGAGGAACAGGATCGGTGGCTACACCTTC. It is translated as CAWRNRIGGYTF.

The genes are TRBV2 and TRBJ1-5; D gene unclear. There are 17 residues in the CDR3. Trimming stripped 4 bases from V and 1 base from J, with 17 bases between. Germline V lookup: CDR1 SNHLY, CDR2 FYNNEI. The CDR3 loop reads CASSVGLLLWSNQPQHF. The CDR3 region has the DNA TGTGCCAGCAGTGTTGGCCTGCTCCTTTGGAGCAATCAGCCCCAGCATTTT.

The chain uses TRBV4-1 and TRBJ1-5; D gene ambiguous. Germline-derived CDR1 and CDR2 are MGHRA and YSYEKL. This CDR3 is built from 16 residues. Between the trimmed V and J ends, which lost 5 bases and 1 base, there was a span of 15 bases. The chain's CDR3 is CASSARIGVSNQPQHF. Here the CDR3 DNA reads TGCGCCAGCAGCGCCCGAATTGGGGTGAGCAATCAGCCCCAGCATTTT.